Below are 5 T cell receptor beta chains sequenced from a single sample in a study of T cell responses to AZD1222 COVID-19 vaccine (dated by TCRdb to the early 2020s). In the paper's terms, the time point label means: baseline before first vaccination. Receptor amplification or capture employed the immunoSEQ multiplex PCR assay. TCRdb re-hosts the immuneACCESS table, in-frame sequences only. Its copies lack some clones; in the studies checked, an unresolved V gene accounts for under half of them, and the cause for the rest is not known. Recorded for this sample are about 140,000 clones; roughly 90% of them occurred a single time. The ten largest clones capture 1.6% of the sample. Sequences were derived from peripheral blood, sampled on day 0 of AZD1222 vaccination. These receptors originate from an adult in good health.

This chain links TRBV2 with TRBJ1-2; maybe TRBD1 (6 bases). The germline CDR1 and CDR2 sequences are SNHLY and FYNNEI. This CDR3 has 16 amino acids. V was clipped by 0 bases and J by 4 bases, with 15 bases between them. This CDR3 is CASSEALLGTTYGYTF. In DNA form, the CDR3 reads TGTGCCAGCAGTGAAGCGCTTCTAGGGACAACCTATGGCTACACCTTC.

The rearrangement uses TRBV16 and TRBJ1-1, with 7 positions matching TRBD1. Germline values: CDR1 KGHSY, CDR2 FQNENV. The trim removed 8 bases at V and 4 bases at J, leaving 10 bases unmatched. This CDR3 comprises 14 residues. CDR3 coding DNA: TGTGCCAGCTCGGGGACAGCTGGGCCCACTGAAGCTTTCTTT. Its protein is CASSGTAGPTEAFF.

This sequence joins TRBV4-2 and TRBJ2-7; 10 nucleotides align to TRBD2. Germline lookup yields CDR1 LGHNA and CDR2 YNFKEQ. V dropped 0 bases and J dropped 6; count of bases not matched to a gene: 5. This CDR3 is 15 amino acids long. CDR3 sequence: CASSQDEAGGAEQYF. In DNA, the CDR3 is TGTGCCAGCAGCCAAGATGAAGCGGGGGGGGCCGAGCAGTACTTC.

The gene calls are TRBV6-6 and TRBJ1-5, with TRBD1 matching 7 bases. Germline V gene data show CDR1 as MNHNY and CDR2 as SVGAGI (reference sequence). The CDR3 length is 15 residues. J lost 9 bases, V lost 3 bases, and 11 bases had no gene match. CDR3 coding DNA: TGTGCCAGCAGTTATACCGGGACAGAGTTTTTGCCCCAGCATTTT. Protein: CASSYTGTEFLPQHF.

The genes are TRBV5-1 and TRBJ2-5, with D possibly called TRBD1 or TRBD2 (5 bases each). Germline values: CDR1 SGHRS, CDR2 YFSETQ. This CDR3 region has 19 residues. V was pared by 1 base and J by 1 base, with 23 bases between. The CDR3 sequence is CASSLISFRDPAIQETQYF. The CDR3 DNA reads as TGCGCCAGCAGCTTGATAAGCTTTAGGGACCCCGCCATCCAAGAGACCCAGTACTTC.